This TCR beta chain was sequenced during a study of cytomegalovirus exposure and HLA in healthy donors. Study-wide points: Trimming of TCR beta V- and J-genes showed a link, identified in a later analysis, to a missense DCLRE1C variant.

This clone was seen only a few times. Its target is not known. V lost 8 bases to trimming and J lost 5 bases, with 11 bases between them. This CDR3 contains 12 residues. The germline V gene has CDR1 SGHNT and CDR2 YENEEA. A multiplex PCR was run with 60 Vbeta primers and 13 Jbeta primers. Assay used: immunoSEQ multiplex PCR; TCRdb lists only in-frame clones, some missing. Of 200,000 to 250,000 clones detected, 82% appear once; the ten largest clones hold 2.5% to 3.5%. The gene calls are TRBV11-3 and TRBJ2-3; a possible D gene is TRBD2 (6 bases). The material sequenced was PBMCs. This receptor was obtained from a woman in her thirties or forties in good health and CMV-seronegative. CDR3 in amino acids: CASQMGGDTQYF. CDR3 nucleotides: TGTGCCAGCCAAATGGGGGGAGATACGCAGTATTTT.